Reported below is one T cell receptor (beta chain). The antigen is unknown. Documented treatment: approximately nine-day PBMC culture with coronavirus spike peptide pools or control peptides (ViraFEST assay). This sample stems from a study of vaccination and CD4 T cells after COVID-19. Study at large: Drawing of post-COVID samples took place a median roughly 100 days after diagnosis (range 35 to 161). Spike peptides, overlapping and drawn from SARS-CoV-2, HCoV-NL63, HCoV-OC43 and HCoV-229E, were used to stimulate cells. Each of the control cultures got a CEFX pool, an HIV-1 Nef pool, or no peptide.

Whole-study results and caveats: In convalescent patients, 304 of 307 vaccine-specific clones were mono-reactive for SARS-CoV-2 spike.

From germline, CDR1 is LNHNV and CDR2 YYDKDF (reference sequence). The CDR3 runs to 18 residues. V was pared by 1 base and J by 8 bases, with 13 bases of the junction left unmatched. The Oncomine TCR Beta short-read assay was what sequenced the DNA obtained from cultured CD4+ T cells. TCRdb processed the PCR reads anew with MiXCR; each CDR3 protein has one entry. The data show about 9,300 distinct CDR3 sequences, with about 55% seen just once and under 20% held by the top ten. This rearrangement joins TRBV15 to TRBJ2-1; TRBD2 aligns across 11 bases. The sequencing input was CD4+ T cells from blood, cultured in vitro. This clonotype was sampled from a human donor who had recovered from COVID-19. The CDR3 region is CATSRVLAGARMGDEQFF. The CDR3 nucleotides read TGTGCCACCAGCAGAGTACTAGCGGGAGCCAGAATGGGTGATGAGCAGTTCTTC.